A single sample is the source of the 30 T cell receptor beta chains below, sequenced in a study of blood T cells in healthy people across ages. Combining a sample-barcoded 5' primer with a J-beta primer mix, a second PCR ran for 7 to 11 cycles. TCRdb re-called the 5' RACE reads with MiXCR, one entry per CDR3 protein. The data show 900,000 to 950,000 distinct CDR3 sequences, about 28% seen once. These data also featured in a second study, about T cells of mothers and their children.

Sample: blood. The receptors were gathered from a woman in her forties in good health.

This clonotype has only a few counts. One end of the junction fails to match germline, which may point to a read error. The chain combines TRBV20-1 with TRBJ2-7, with D possibly matching TRBD1 (6 bases). Germline V gene data show CDR1 as DFQATT and CDR2 as SNEGSKA (reference sequence). CDR3 length: 14 amino acids. CDR3 sequence (DNA): TGCAGTACTAGAGATGGACAGCGAGCCTACGAGCAGTACTTC. It is translated as CSTRDGQRAYEQYF.

This chain joins TRBV7-2 and TRBJ2-7, with 13 bases identical to TRBD2. The CDR3 has 16 amino acids. V lost 4 bases and J lost 11; bases outside the gene matches: 14. The germline gives CDR1 SGHTA, CDR2 FQGNSA. This CDR3 reads CASSSRTSGGLETKYF. The CDR3 DNA reads as TGTGCCAGCAGCTCCAGGACTAGCGGGGGTTTAGAGACCAAGTACTTC.

This clonotype was detected a few times. The chain has TRBV2 and TRBJ1-5; D gene ambiguous. Germline V gives CDR1 SNHLY, CDR2 FYNNEI. This CDR3 has 15 amino acids. Between the trimmed V and J ends, which lost 7 bases and 1 base, there was a span of 14 bases. The CDR3 sequence: CASTKGGSSNQPQHF. CDR3 nucleotide sequence: TGTGCCAGCACCAAAGGAGGGTCGAGCAATCAGCCCCAGCATTTT.

This clonotype was recorded a few times. A far larger clone is off by one base, so a read error is likely. The chain links TRBV5-1 to TRBJ2-5; no clear D. With 5 bases removed from V and 2 bases from J, the gap between germline ends came to 4 bases. CDR3 length: 11 amino acids. Germline loops: CDR1 SGHRS, CDR2 YFSETQ. This CDR3 reads CASRIQETQYF. The DNA for the CDR3 is TGCGCCAGCAGGATACAAGAGACCCAGTACTTC.

This clonotype was seen a single time. One end of the junction is discordant with germline, which a read error may explain. V usage is TRBV28 and J usage is TRBJ2-5; 10 nucleotides agree with TRBD1. The length of the CDR3 is 14 residues. CDR1 is MDHEN and CDR2 is SYDVKM in the germline V gene. The CDR3 protein is CASRSTGGRETQDF. CDR3 DNA: TGTGCCAGCAGGTCGACAGGGGGCCGAGAGACCCAGGACTTC. The full variable domain, its missing parts supplied by reference TRBV28 and TRBJ2-5, is DVKVTQSSRYLVKRTGEKVFLECVQDMDHENMFWYRQDPGLGLRLIYFSYDVKMKEKGDIPEGYSVSREKKERFSLILESASTNQTSMYLCASRSTGGRETQDFGPGTRLLVL.

This clonotype was counted only a few times. One junction end does not reproduce the germline sequence, and a read error may be involved. The CDR3, as DNA: TGTGCCAGCAGTTTAGCCCCGACAGGTCGGGATGAGCAGGTCTTC. It is translated as CASSLAPTGRDEQVF. This chain joins TRBV27 and TRBJ2-1, with D possibly being TRBD1 (6 bases). The CDR3 runs to 15 residues. The germline V gene has CDR1 MNHEY and CDR2 SMNVEV (reference sequence).

Of note for this clonotype: A read error may produce the germline difference seen at one junction end. The CDR3 region is CASKVGESGTGELFF. The CDR3 nucleotides are TGTGCCAGCAAGGTGGGGGAATCGGGCACCGGGGAGCTGTTCTTC. The V and J genes are TRBV2 and TRBJ2-1; D may be TRBD1 or TRBD2 (5 bases each). This CDR3 region has 15 residues. CDR1 SNHLY and CDR2 FYNNEI come from the germline V gene. Variable domain in full (rest from reference TRBV2 and TRBJ2-1): EPEVTQTPSHQVTQMGQEVILRCVPISNHLYFYWYRQILGQKVEFLVSFYNNEISEKSEIFDDQFSVERPDGSNFTLKIRSTKLEDSAMYFCASKVGESGTGELFFGPGTRLTVL.

This clonotype was counted a few times. The chain carries TRBV6-6 and TRBJ1-2; TRBD1 is a possible D gene (5 bases). With 2 bases removed from V and 4 bases from J, the gap between germline ends came to 14 bases. This CDR3 is built from 15 residues. Germline CDR1 reads MNHNY; CDR2 reads SVGAGI (reference sequence). The CDR3, as DNA: TGTGCCAGCAGTTACCGTGACCAGGGAGTCTATGGCTACACCTTC. Its protein is CASSYRDQGVYGYTF.

Concerning this clonotype: A read error may explain this, as a much larger clone is one base away. The chain uses TRBV4-1 and TRBJ2-1; 8 positions match TRBD1. Per the germline V gene, CDR1 is MGHRA and CDR2 is YSYEKL. V shed 1 base and J 2 bases; nucleotides not matched to a gene: 4. The CDR3 is 16 amino acids. CDR3 sequence reads: CASSQAGTGTYNEQFF. DNA of the CDR3: TGCGCCAGCAGCCAAGCTGGGACAGGAACCTACAATGAGCAGTTCTTC.

To note about this clonotype: A much larger clone is a single base away; this may be a read error. The gene calls are TRBV6-6 and TRBJ1-5, with no clear D. The CDR3 runs to 13 residues. V lost 10 bases and J lost 2, with 12 bases in between. Germline V CDR1 and CDR2: MNHNY, SVGAGI (reference sequence). CDR3 protein: CAIGVQGNQPQHF. The CDR3 nucleotides are TGTGCCATTGGGGTCCAGGGCAATCAGCCCCAGCATTTT.

This clonotype showed up many times. The CDR3 nucleotides read TGTGCCAGCATGCGATGGGGAGAGGATAATGAGCAGTTCTTC. This codes for CASMRWGEDNEQFF. The chain carries TRBV27 and TRBJ2-1, with TRBD2 as a possible D gene (5 bases). Germline assignment: CDR1 MNHEY and CDR2 SMNVEV (reference sequence). The CDR3 totals 14 residues. Trimming left V 7 bases short and J 7 bases short, with 17 bases between.

This clonotype was observed at least ten times. V usage is TRBV28 and J usage is TRBJ1-5, with 10 bases matching TRBD1. The CDR3 sequence is 19 residues long. Per germline, CDR1 MDHEN and CDR2 SYDVKM. After removal of 3 bases from V and 0 bases from J, the junction contained 11 bases not matched to a gene. The CDR3 DNA sequence: TGTGCCAGCAGTTTGTCATTCTCGACAGGGGGCCATAGCAATCAGCCCCAGCATTTT. Translated: CASSLSFSTGGHSNQPQHF.

The DNA of the CDR3 is TGTGCCAGCAGCTTAAGAGGGGCTACCAACCAAGAGACCCAGTACTTC. This codes for CASSLRGATNQETQYF. The chain links TRBV7-3 to TRBJ2-5; D possibly uses TRBD1 or TRBD2 (5 bases each). V lost 1 base, J lost 0 bases, and 12 bases lay in between. CDR3 size: 16 residues. Germline CDR1 reads SGHTA; CDR2 reads FQGTGA. Together with reference TRBV7-3 and TRBJ2-5, the CDR3 gives the full variable domain: GAGVSQTPSNKVTEKGKYVELRCDPISGHTALYWYRQSLGQGPEFLIYFQGTGAADDSGLPNDRFFAVRPEGSVSTLKIQRTERGDSAVYLCASSLRGATNQETQYFGPGTRLLVL.

Many counts were recorded for this clonotype. The CDR3 DNA reads as TGCGCCAGCGGGAACGGACTAGCGGGGGACCAAGAGCAGTTCTTC. Its translation is CASGNGLAGDQEQFF. The genes are TRBV5-1 and TRBJ2-1; TRBD2 aligns across 13 bases. Germline trimming cut 7 bases from V and 10 bases from J; bases unmatched to any gene: 11. This CDR3 has 15 amino acids. Per the germline V gene, CDR1 is SGHRS and CDR2 is YFSETQ.

This clonotype has just a few counts. The chain is built from TRBV20-1 and TRBJ2-7; TRBD1 agrees at 9 bases. Germline CDR1 is DFQATT and CDR2 is SNEGSKA (reference sequence). V shed 0 bases and J 4 bases; nucleotides not matched to a gene: 7. The CDR3 spans 15 residues. CDR3 amino acids: CSARDLPGQGYEQYF. The CDR3 DNA reads TGCAGTGCTAGAGATCTCCCCGGACAGGGGTACGAGCAGTACTTC.

This rearrangement joins TRBV5-1 to TRBJ1-1, with D maybe TRBD1 (5 bases). Germline values: CDR1 SGHRS, CDR2 YFSETQ. The V end was cut by 0 bases, the J end by 4 bases, with 13 bases between. The CDR3 extends over 15 amino acids. The CDR3 here is CASSLGGPSTTEAFF. The CDR3, as DNA: TGCGCCAGCAGCTTGGGGGGCCCGAGCACCACTGAAGCTTTCTTT.

This clonotype was counted at least ten times. The rearrangement joins TRBV7-9 to TRBJ2-4; D unclear. The CDR3 is 12 amino acids. V shed 3 bases and J shed 9 bases, with 9 bases lying between them. Germline lookup yields CDR1 SEHNR and CDR2 FQNEAQ (reference sequence). CDR3 DNA sequence: TGTGCCAGCAGCTTCCCAAACGGCATTCAGTACTTC. It encodes CASSFPNGIQYF. Filled out from reference TRBV7-9 and TRBJ2-4, the complete variable domain reads DTGVSQNPRHKITKRGQNVTFRCDPISEHNRLYWYRQTLGQGPEFLTYFQNEAQLEKSRLLSDRFSAERPKGSFSTLEIQRTEQGDSAMYLCASSFPNGIQYFGAGTRLSVL.

To note about this clonotype: Since no conserved phenylalanine or tryptophan closes the CDR3, a read error is the likely cause. The chain links TRBV9 to TRBJ2-7, with 9 bases identical to TRBD1. V shed 4 bases, J shed 5 bases, and the junction held 4 bases outside the gene matches. CDR1 is SGDLS and CDR2 is YYNGEE in the germline V gene. This CDR3 is built from 13 residues. For the CDR3, the DNA is TGTGCCAGCAGCCCTGGGACAGGGAACGAGCAGTACATC. Translated, it gives CASSPGTGNEQYI.

This clonotype appeared many times. The V and J genes are TRBV4-3 and TRBJ2-7; TRBD2 matches at 10 bases. The CDR3 totals 16 residues. The trim removed 0 bases at V and 3 bases at J, leaving 5 bases unmatched. Germline CDR1 and CDR2: LGHNA and YSLEER. The CDR3 sequence: CASSQDWPSGGYEQYF. The CDR3 DNA reads as TGCGCCAGCAGCCAAGATTGGCCTAGCGGGGGCTACGAGCAGTACTTC.

This clonotype was seen many times. The chain carries TRBV3-1 and TRBJ2-7; D may be TRBD1 (6 bases). The CDR3 length is 15 residues. V lost 1 base to trimming and J lost 2 bases, with 12 bases between them. The germline CDR1 and CDR2 sequences are LGHDT and YNNKEL (reference sequence). Here the CDR3 reads CASSQGSGDTYEQYF. The CDR3 DNA follows: TGTGCCAGCAGCCAAGGGTCCGGGGACACCTACGAGCAGTACTTC.

This clonotype has more than one count but fewer than ten. The chain recombines TRBV25-1 with TRBJ1-2, with no clear D. The V gene lost 3 bases and the J gene lost 8 bases, with 19 bases spanning the gap. There are 15 residues in the CDR3. CDR1 is MGHDK, CDR2 SYGVNS, per germline. CDR3 nucleotides: TGTGCCAGCAGTGATCCTACAGTCTCACGCTGGGGCTACACCTTC. Protein product: CASSDPTVSRWGYTF.

To note about this clonotype: Mismatch with germline at one junction end may stem from a read error. This chain uses TRBV3-1 with TRBJ1-1; D may be TRBD1 (6 bases). The CDR3 has 16 residues. Germline assignment: CDR1 LGHDT and CDR2 YNNKEL (reference sequence). DNA of the CDR3: TGTGCCGGCAGCCAAGGGGGGTCTCGGGCCAGCACTGAAGCTTTCTTT. Its translation is CAGSQGGSRASTEAFF.

The rearrangement joins TRBV28 to TRBJ2-7, with 10 positions matching TRBD1. The V gene end was trimmed by 10 bases and the J gene end by 3 bases; junction bases not matched to a gene: 9. This CDR3 contains 14 residues. Per germline, CDR1 MDHEN and CDR2 SYDVKM. The chain's CDR3 is CATELGQGIYEQYF. DNA for the CDR3: TGTGCCACCGAACTGGGACAGGGGATCTACGAGCAGTACTTC.

This clonotype was observed many times. This chain joins TRBV14 and TRBJ1-2; no reliable D call. The CDR3 extends over 13 amino acids. V was shortened by 0 bases and J by 8 bases, with 10 bases between the two germline ends. From germline, CDR1 is SGHDN and CDR2 FVKESK. CDR3 region: CASSQDMVSGYTF. Written as DNA, the CDR3 is TGTGCCAGCAGCCAAGACATGGTCAGCGGCTACACCTTC.

This rearrangement joins TRBV14 to TRBJ2-7, with D possibly TRBD1 on 5 matching bases. Germline CDR1 is SGHDN and CDR2 is FVKESK. This CDR3 has 14 amino acids. V was cut by 1 base and J by 5 bases, with 12 bases left in between. CDR3 sequence (DNA): TGTGCCAGCAGCCAAGTGCAGGGAAGCGACGAGCAGTACTTC. Translated, it gives CASSQVQGSDEQYF.

The V call is TRBV5-1, the J call TRBJ1-1, with D perhaps TRBD1 (5 bases). The CDR3 is 14 residues long. CDR1 and CDR2 (germline): SGHRS, YFSETQ. The V gene lost 4 bases and the J gene lost 2 bases, with 12 bases spanning the gap. This CDR3 reads CASSATDLNTEAFF. CDR3 bases: TGCGCCAGCAGCGCGACAGATCTTAACACTGAAGCTTTCTTT.

In its sample, this clonotype was seen once. The rearrangement links TRBV28 to TRBJ1-5; TRBD1 agrees at 7 bases. Germline CDR1 reads MDHEN; CDR2 reads SYDVKM. V gave up 6 bases and J gave up 4 bases; unmatched junction bases: 6. CDR3 length equals 14 residues. The CDR3 spells CASRSGTANQPQHF. The CDR3 DNA reads TGTGCCAGCAGGTCCGGGACAGCAAATCAGCCCCAGCATTTT.

The V call is TRBV14, the J call TRBJ2-1; possibly TRBD1 or TRBD2 for D (5 bases each). With 3 bases removed from V and 12 bases from J, the gap between germline ends came to 15 bases. The germline V gene has CDR1 SGHDN and CDR2 FVKESK. The CDR3 contains 13 residues. DNA of the CDR3: TGTGCCAGCAGCCAGTCCGGGACGGGGATGCAGTTCTTC. This translates into CASSQSGTGMQFF.

The V and J genes are TRBV7-2 and TRBJ1-4, with D maybe TRBD1 (5 bases). This CDR3 region has 14 residues. In germline, CDR1 is SGHTA, CDR2 FQGNSA. Trimming removed 3 bases from V and 8 bases from J, with 13 bases in between. CDR3 sequence reads: CASSLGPNAEKLFF. The CDR3 nucleotides are TGTGCCAGCAGCTTGGGACCTAACGCGGAAAAACTGTTTTTT.

This clonotype appeared a few times. The rearrangement joins TRBV5-6 to TRBJ1-4, with D perhaps matching TRBD1 (5 bases). V gave up 1 base and J gave up 0 bases, with 13 bases separating them. The CDR3 is 17 amino acids. Germline CDR1 reads SGHDT; CDR2 reads YYEEEE. In DNA form, the CDR3 reads TGTGCCAGCAGCTTGTACTACGACAGAACAACTAATGAAAAACTGTTTTTT. This sequence encodes CASSLYYDRTTNEKLFF.